The rows below give T cell receptor beta chains drawn from one sample of a study of CD8 T cells in ankylosing spondylitis. TCRdb re-analysed the 5' RACE reads in MiXCR, keeping a single row per CDR3 protein. The sample has 100,000 to 150,000 distinct CDR3 sequences; roughly 7.3% are singletons. Material for sequencing was blood, either unsorted or a sorted T cell fraction (not recorded which). The receptor source for this set is a male donor with ankylosing spondylitis or in good health (not recorded which). Each CDR3 is given with its conserved first and last residue. D genes are given only for firm matches. Rows give clone size only sometimes, using once, few, many, or a class for an expanded clone.

>TRBJ2-3|TRBV5-1|many|TRBD2
CASSLASGGMDTQYF
TGCGCCAGCAGCTTGGCTAGCGGGGGGATGGATACGCAGTATTTT
>TRBJ2-1|TRBV18|many|NA
CASSPTDEQFF
TGTGCCAGCTCACCGACCGATGAGCAGTTCTTC
>TRBJ2-7|TRBV18|many|NA
CASSPQSYEQYF
TGTGCCAGCTCACCACAAAGCTACGAGCAGTACTTC
>TRBJ2-7|TRBV9|many|NA
CASSSRQYEQYF
TGTGCCAGCAGCTCTCGCCAATACGAGCAGTACTTC
>TRBJ2-2|TRBV20-1|few|TRBD2
CSARATSGGAYGELFF
TGCAGTGCTAGAGCCACTAGCGGGGGGGCATATGGGGAGCTGTTTTTT
>TRBJ1-3|TRBV7-9|many|NA
CASSHSGTGNTIYF
TGTGCCAGCAGCCACAGTGGGACTGGAAACACCATATATTTT
>TRBJ2-5|TRBV27|many|NA
CASSLSEFDAGKETQYF
TGTGCCAGCAGTTTATCCGAGTTTGATGCAGGGAAAGAGACCCAGTACTTC
>TRBJ2-4|TRBV20-1|many|NA
CSARDLIGNIQYF
TGCAGTGCTAGAGATCTTATAGGAAACATTCAGTACTTC
>TRBJ1-2|TRBV20-1|many|TRBD1
CSANLGTGDLGYTF
TGCAGTGCTAACTTAGGGACAGGGGATCTTGGCTACACCTTC
>TRBJ2-1|TRBV5-1|many|TRBD1
CASSWTGTGYNEQFF
TGCGCCAGCAGCTGGACAGGGACTGGCTACAATGAGCAGTTCTTC
>TRBJ2-5|TRBV7-2|many|NA
CASSLDGLLETQYF
TGTGCCAGCAGCTTAGATGGCCTTTTGGAGACCCAGTACTTC
>TRBJ2-7|TRBV12-3/TRBV12-4|NA|NA
CASSGHEQYF
TGTGCCAGCTCTGGTCACGAGCAGTACTTC
>TRBJ1-2|TRBV12-3/TRBV12-4|many|NA
CASSFRSKANYGYTF
TGTGCCAGCAGTTTTAGGTCAAAAGCTAACTATGGCTACACCTTC
>TRBJ2-7|TRBV5-1|many|TRBD2
CASSLVLADSYEQYF
TGCGCCAGCAGCTTGGTCCTAGCGGACTCCTACGAGCAGTACTTC
>TRBJ2-1|TRBV20-1|few|TRBD2
CCARAPGLAGYNEQFF
TGCTGTGCTAGAGCCCCCGGCCTAGCGGGCTACAATGAGCAGTTCTTC
>TRBJ2-7|TRBV19|few|NA
CASLDRFSYEQYF
TGTGCCAGTCTCGACAGGTTCTCCTACGAGCAGTACTTC
>TRBJ2-5|TRBV12-5|many|NA
CASGDNSFRRRETQYF
TGTGCTAGTGGTGATAATTCCTTTCGAAGGAGGGAGACCCAGTACTTC
>TRBJ2-7|TRBV20-1|many|TRBD2
CSAPFSGGTGEQYF
TGCAGTGCTCCCTTTAGCGGGGGAACGGGCGAGCAGTACTTC
>TRBJ1-4|TRBV2|many|TRBD1
CASSAMGTGNEKLFF
TGTGCCAGCAGTGCAATGGGGACAGGGAACGAAAAACTGTTTTTT
>TRBJ1-1|TRBV20-1|many|NA
CSARDWAANTEAFF
TGCAGTGCTCGAGATTGGGCCGCGAACACTGAAGCTTTCTTT
>TRBJ2-3|TRBV25-1|many|TRBD2
CASSESLKSGNLTDTQYF
TGTGCCAGCAGTGAGTCCCTAAAAAGCGGGAACCTCACAGATACGCAGTATTTT
>TRBJ2-3|TRBV5-1|few|NA
CASSPFRQSESTDTQYF
TGCGCCAGCAGCCCTTTCCGACAGTCAGAAAGCACAGATACGCAGTATTTT
>TRBJ1-5|TRBV7-2|many|NA
CASSLGFERGPNQPQHF
TGTGCCAGCAGCTTAGGCTTTGAGCGGGGACCCAATCAGCCCCAGCATTTT
>TRBJ2-7|TRBV20-1|many|TRBD2
CSAKGPTSASEQYF
TGCAGTGCTAAAGGGCCTACTAGCGCGAGTGAGCAGTACTTC
>TRBJ2-2|TRBV10-3|many|NA
CAISERAANTGELFF
TGTGCCATCAGTGAGCGGGCGGCGAACACCGGGGAGCTGTTTTTT
>TRBJ2-1|TRBV5-1|many|TRBD2
CASGLAGRGIYNEQFF
TGCGCCAGCGGACTAGCGGGAAGGGGGATATACAATGAGCAGTTCTTC
>TRBJ1-1|TRBV5-1|many|TRBD1
CASSFGQGAEAFF
TGCGCCAGCAGCTTCGGACAGGGGGCTGAAGCTTTCTTT